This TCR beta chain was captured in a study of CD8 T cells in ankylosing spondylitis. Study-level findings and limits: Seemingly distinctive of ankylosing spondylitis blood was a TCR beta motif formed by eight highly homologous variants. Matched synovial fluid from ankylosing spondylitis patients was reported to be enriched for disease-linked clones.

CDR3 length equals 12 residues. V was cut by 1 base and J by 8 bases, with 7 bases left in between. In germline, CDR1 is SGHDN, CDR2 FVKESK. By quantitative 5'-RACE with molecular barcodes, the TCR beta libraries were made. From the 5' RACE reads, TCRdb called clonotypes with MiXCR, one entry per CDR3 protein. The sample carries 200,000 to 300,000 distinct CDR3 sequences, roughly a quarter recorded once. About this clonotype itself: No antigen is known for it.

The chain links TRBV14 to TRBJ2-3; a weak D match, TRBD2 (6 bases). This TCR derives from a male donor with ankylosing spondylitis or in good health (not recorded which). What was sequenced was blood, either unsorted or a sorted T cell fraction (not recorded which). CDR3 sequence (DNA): TGTGCCAGCAGCCAAGGGGAGGTTACGCAGTATTTT. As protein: CASSQGEVTQYF.